This T cell receptor (beta chain) was sequenced in a study of read filtering for tumor transcriptome and immune sequencing. Looking at the study overall: Among patients, some 17 were male and some 15 female, aged roughly 45 to 90 (mean about 70).

Germline-derived CDR1 and CDR2 are SGHDT and YYEEEE. Trimming shortened V by 0 bases and J by 5 bases, and 11 bases separated the two germline ends. The CDR3 runs 14 residues. This clonotype was found many times. The library was built from roughly 400 ng RNA with molecular barcoded adaptors for alpha/delta and beta/gamma chains. From the reads, TCRdb called clonotypes with MiXCR, one entry per CDR3 protein. The table lists some 120,000 distinct CDR3 sequences, 10% to 15% of them singletons. The V call is TRBV5-6, the J call TRBJ2-5; no firm D call. The sample consisted of a population of CD138-negative cells sorted from bone marrow. The clonotype was recovered from a donor at least 40 years old with multiple myeloma. The CDR3 is CASSLVTRWETQYF. DNA for the CDR3: TGTGCCAGCAGCTTGGTAACCCGGTGGGAGACCCAGTACTTC. The variable domain in full, with the rest retrieved from reference TRBV5-6 and TRBJ2-5, is DAGVTQSPTHLIKTRGQQVTLRCSPKSGHDTVSWYQQALGQGPQFIFQYYEEEERQRGNFPDRFSGHQFPNYSSELNVNALLLGDSALYLCASSLVTRWETQYFGPGTRLLVL.